These 10 T cell receptor beta chains originate from one sample sequenced in a study of regulatory T cells in long-lasting Graves disease. Time point noted: persistent/refractory GD, antithyroid drugs over 5 years with positive TRAb. From RNA extracted from PBMCs, the TCR library was made. CDR3-region Arm-PCR and iRepertoire HTBI primers produced the TCR beta libraries. TCRdb re-called the multiplex PCR reads through MiXCR, storing one row per CDR3 protein. The data contain approximately 360,000 distinct CDR3 sequences, about 23% of them singletons. The specimen comprised peripheral blood mononuclear cells (PBMCs), sampled when the disease was refractory, from a patient treated with antithyroid drugs. The receptors shown here come from a woman aged 40 to 50 with Graves disease.

The chain has TRBV28 and TRBJ2-7; the D is unclear. The CDR3 is made up of 13 amino acids. CDR1 and CDR2 (germline): MDHEN, SYDVKM. V lost 5 bases to trimming and J lost 7 bases, with 15 bases between them. The CDR3 bases are TGTGCCAGCAGTCAAGTGTACGGGCCTGAGCAGTACTTC. It translates to CASSQVYGPEQYF.

This chain joins TRBV5-4 and TRBJ2-1; tentatively, D is TRBD2 (5 bases). This CDR3 comprises 14 residues. Germline lookup yields CDR1 SGHNT and CDR2 YYREEE (reference sequence). V was clipped by 7 bases and J by 6 bases, with 17 bases between them. In nucleotides, the CDR3 is TGTGCCAGCGCATCCCGGGGTGGGGTCAATGAGCAGTTCTTC. Translating gives CASASRGGVNEQFF.

Ten or more counts support this clonotype. The chain carries TRBV28 and TRBJ1-1; no reliable D call. Germline CDR1 is MDHEN and CDR2 is SYDVKM. The CDR3 is 13 residues long. The V gene lost 3 bases and the J gene lost 3 bases, with 8 bases spanning the gap. CDR3 residues: CASSLERYTEAFF. In DNA, the CDR3 is TGTGCCAGCAGTTTGGAACGCTACACTGAAGCTTTCTTT.

This clonotype was counted many times. Sequence at one end of the junction differs from germline and may be a read error. This chain links TRBV7-9 with TRBJ2-5; 9 nucleotides line up with TRBD2. The germline V gene has CDR1 SEHNR and CDR2 FQNEAQ (reference sequence). The CDR3 consists of 14 residues. The CDR3 bases are TGTGCCAGCAGCCCGCGGGGGGGCCAAGGGACCCAGTACTTC. Protein sequence: CASSPRGGQGTQYF.

V and J are TRBV5-6 and TRBJ2-6; D ambiguous. V was trimmed by 6 bases and J by 2 bases, leaving 12 bases between them. The CDR3 totals 15 residues. The germline V gene has CDR1 SGHDT and CDR2 YYEEEE. The CDR3 protein is CASTSSYPGANVLTF. In DNA, the CDR3 is TGTGCCAGCACCTCCAGTTACCCTGGGGCCAACGTCCTGACTTTC.

The J gene is TRBJ2-7, the V gene TRBV5-4; either TRBD1 or TRBD2 may supply D (5 bases each). The CDR3 extends over 15 amino acids. Per germline, CDR1 SGHNT and CDR2 YYREEE (reference sequence). V dropped 0 bases and J dropped 1 base, with 11 bases sitting between them. CDR3 sequence (DNA): TGTGCCAGCAGCTTGGGAGGGGTTCAATCCTACGAGCAGTACTTC. This translates into CASSLGGVQSYEQYF.

In its sample, this clonotype was seen many times. This chain connects TRBV6-1 to TRBJ2-5, with D unresolved. Trimming removed 6 bases from V and 7 bases from J, with 12 bases in between. Germline values: CDR1 MNHNS, CDR2 SASEGT. This CDR3 is 12 amino acids long. The CDR3 region has the DNA TGTGCCAGCAGCCAACCACGGGTGACCCAGTACTTC. Residues: CASSQPRVTQYF.

This clonotype was seen at least ten times. This chain joins TRBV6-5 and TRBJ2-5; D is unclear. The length of the CDR3 is 15 residues. CDR1 is MNHEY, CDR2 SVGAGI, per germline. The ends were cut back, 0 bases at V and 1 base at J, with 9 bases in the middle. DNA of the CDR3: TGTGCCAGCAGTTACTCGGCGCCTGGCCAAGAGACCCAGTACTTC. Amino acids: CASSYSAPGQETQYF.

The table lists this clonotype with a few counts. One end of the junction varies from germline; a read error may be responsible. The chain couples TRBV20-1 to TRBJ2-7; D gene ambiguous. Germline loops: CDR1 DFQATT, CDR2 SNEGSKA (reference sequence). CDR3 size: 12 residues. Here the CDR3 DNA reads TGCAGTGCTTCCTATAGCTCCGACGAGCAGTACTTC. Translating gives CSASYSSDEQYF.

This clonotype appeared a few times. The V call is TRBV11-2, the J call TRBJ2-6; TRBD1 aligns across 10 bases. Germline CDR1 and CDR2: SGHAT and FQNNGV. V trimming: 3 bases; J trimming: 0 bases; junction bases outside the gene matches: 5. This CDR3 comprises 18 residues. CDR3 in DNA: TGTGCCAGCAGCTTGAGGACAGGGGGATTCTCTGGGGCCAACGTCCTGACTTTC. This translates into CASSLRTGGFSGANVLTF.